This T cell receptor beta chain came from a study of blood T cell repertoires in COVID-19. The overall study: From the United States, Italy and Spain came samples of acute and convalescent COVID-19. Sources were T cells, B-cell-depleted T cells, or PBMCs; the material itself was cDNA or gDNA.

This CDR3 comprises 14 residues. Original data processing: Using reference gene primer amplification, nucleated cell counts were estimated. The table came from immunoSEQ multiplex PCR; TCRdb's copy has only in-frame clones and leaves some out. That table gives V, J and clone size, and the DNA gave D and trimming. The sample includes 200,000 to 250,000 clones, 75% to 85% of them seen just once. This clonotype originated in a man aged 50 to 59 with active or convalescent COVID-19. This chain links TRBV12-1 with TRBJ1-5; TRBD1, the table's D call, lacks a check against the DNA. TRBV12-1 is classified as a pseudogene. Sample: peripheral blood. CDR3 residues: CASTPPGGIQPQHF. In DNA form, the CDR3 reads TGTGCCAGCACTCCCCCAGGGGGCATTCAGCCCCAGCATTTT.